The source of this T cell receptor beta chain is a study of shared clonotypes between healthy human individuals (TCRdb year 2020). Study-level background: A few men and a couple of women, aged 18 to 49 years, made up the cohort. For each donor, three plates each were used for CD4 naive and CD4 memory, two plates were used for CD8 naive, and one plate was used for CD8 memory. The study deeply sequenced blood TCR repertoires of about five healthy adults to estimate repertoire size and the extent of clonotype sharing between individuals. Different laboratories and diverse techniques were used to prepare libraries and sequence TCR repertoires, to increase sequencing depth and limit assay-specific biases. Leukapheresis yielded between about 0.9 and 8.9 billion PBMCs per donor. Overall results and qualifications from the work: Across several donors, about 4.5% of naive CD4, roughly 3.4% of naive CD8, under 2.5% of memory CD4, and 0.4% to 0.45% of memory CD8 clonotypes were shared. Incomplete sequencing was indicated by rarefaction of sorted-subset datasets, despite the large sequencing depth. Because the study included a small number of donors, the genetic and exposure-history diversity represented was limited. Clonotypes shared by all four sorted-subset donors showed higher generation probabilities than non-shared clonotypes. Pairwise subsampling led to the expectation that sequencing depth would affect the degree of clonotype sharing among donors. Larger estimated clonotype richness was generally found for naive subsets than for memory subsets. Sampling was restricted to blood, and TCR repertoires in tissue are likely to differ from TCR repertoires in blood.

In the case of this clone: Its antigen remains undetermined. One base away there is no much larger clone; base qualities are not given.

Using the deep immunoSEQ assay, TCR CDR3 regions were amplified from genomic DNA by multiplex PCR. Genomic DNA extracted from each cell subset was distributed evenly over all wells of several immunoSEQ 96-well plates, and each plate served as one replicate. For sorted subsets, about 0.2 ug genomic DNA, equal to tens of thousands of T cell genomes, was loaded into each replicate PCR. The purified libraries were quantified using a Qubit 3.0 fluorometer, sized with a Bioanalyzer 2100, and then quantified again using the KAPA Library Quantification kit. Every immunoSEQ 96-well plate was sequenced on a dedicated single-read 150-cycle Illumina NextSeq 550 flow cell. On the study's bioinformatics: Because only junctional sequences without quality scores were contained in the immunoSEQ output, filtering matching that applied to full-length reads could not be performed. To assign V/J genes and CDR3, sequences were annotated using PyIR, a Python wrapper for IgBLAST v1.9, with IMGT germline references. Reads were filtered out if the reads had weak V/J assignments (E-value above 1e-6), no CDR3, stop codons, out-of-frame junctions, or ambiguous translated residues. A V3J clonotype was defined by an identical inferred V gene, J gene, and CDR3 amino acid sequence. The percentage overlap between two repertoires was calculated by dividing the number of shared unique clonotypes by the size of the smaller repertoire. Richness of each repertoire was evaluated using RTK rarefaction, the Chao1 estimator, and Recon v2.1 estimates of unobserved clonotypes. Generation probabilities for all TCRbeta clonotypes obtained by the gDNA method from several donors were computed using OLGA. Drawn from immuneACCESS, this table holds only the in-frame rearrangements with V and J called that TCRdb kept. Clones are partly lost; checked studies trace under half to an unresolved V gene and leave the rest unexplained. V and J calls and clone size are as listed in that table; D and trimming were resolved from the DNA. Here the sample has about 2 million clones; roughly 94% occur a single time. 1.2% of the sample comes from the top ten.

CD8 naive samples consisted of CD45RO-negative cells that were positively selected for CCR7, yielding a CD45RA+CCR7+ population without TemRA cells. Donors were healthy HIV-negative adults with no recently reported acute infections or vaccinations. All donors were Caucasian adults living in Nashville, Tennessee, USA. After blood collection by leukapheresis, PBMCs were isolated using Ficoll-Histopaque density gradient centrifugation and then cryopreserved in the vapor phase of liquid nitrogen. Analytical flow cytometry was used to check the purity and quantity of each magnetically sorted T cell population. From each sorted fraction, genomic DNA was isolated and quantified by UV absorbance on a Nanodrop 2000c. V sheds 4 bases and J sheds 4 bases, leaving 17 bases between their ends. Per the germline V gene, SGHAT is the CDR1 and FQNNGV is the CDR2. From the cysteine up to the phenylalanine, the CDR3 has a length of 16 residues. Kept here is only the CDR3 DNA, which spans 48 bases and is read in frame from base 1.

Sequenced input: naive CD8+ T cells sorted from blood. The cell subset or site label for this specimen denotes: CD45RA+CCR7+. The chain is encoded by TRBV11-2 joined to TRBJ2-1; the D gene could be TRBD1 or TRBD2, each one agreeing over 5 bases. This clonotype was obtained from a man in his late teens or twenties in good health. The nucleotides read TGTGCCAGCAGCTCGCCCGAGGGACCAAATTACAATGAGCAGTTCTTC. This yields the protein CASSSPEGPNYNEQFF. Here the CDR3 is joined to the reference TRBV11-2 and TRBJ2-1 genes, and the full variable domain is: EAGVAQSPRYKIIEKRQSVAFWCNPISGHATLYWYQQILGQGPKLLIQFQNNGVVDDSQLPKDRFSAERLKGVDSTLKIQPAKLEDSAVYLCASSSPEGPNYNEQFFGPGTRLTVL.